Below, 32 T cell receptor beta chains from the same sample are listed, as sequenced in a study of T cell changes during pregnancy in multiple sclerosis. This table comes from immunoSEQ multiplex PCR, and its TCRdb copy is limited to in-frame clones, with some not included. The profile shows some 93,000 clones, 92% of them singletons. The sample in question was peripheral blood, obtained after pregnancy. The receptor source for this set is a female donor with multiple sclerosis, enrolled in a pregnancy study.

The chain has TRBV19 and TRBJ1-4; 8 nucleotides agree with TRBD1. Germline V CDR1 and CDR2: LNHDA, SQIVND (reference sequence). The CDR3 runs 17 residues. Losses at the gene ends were 5 bases for V and 7 bases for J; bases not matched to a gene: 15. The CDR3 reads CASSPSTGGGGGEKLFF. The CDR3 DNA follows: TGTGCCAGTAGTCCCTCTACAGGGGGAGGAGGAGGTGAAAAACTGTTTTTT. The complete variable domain, with remaining parts taken from reference TRBV19 and TRBJ1-4, reads DGGITQSPKYLFRKEGQNVTLSCEQNLNHDAMYWYRQDPGQGLRLIYYSQIVNDFQKGDIAEGYSVSREKKESFPLTVTSAQKNPTAFYLCASSPSTGGGGGEKLFFGSGTQLSVL.

V and J are TRBV10-1 and TRBJ1-4, with 7 positions matching TRBD1. The junction had 5 bases not matched to a gene; V was cut back by 7 bases and J by 6 bases. Germline V gene sequence: CDR1 WNHNN, CDR2 SYGVQD (reference sequence). The CDR3 length is 13 residues. As DNA, the CDR3 is TGCGCCAGCAAGAGCAGGGGGGATGAAAAACTGTTTTTT. Protein: CASKSRGDEKLFF.

The chain employs TRBV19 and TRBJ2-2, with TRBD2 as a possible D gene (7 bases). Trimming removed 10 bases at V and 7 bases at J, with 22 bases between. CDR3 length equals 15 residues. Germline V lookup: CDR1 LNHDA, CDR2 SQIVND (reference sequence). The CDR3 region is CATERGQSGDGELFF. In DNA form, the CDR3 reads TGTGCCACTGAGCGGGGTCAATCAGGGGACGGGGAGCTGTTTTTT.

This chain connects TRBV7-9 to TRBJ1-6; TRBD1 agrees at 7 bases. The V and J ends lost 5 bases and 10 bases, in that order; junction bases with no gene match: 11. This CDR3 has 15 residues. CDR1 and CDR2 (germline): SEHNR, FQNEAQ (reference sequence). This CDR3 is CASSRLRDRKSPLHF. The CDR3 region has the DNA TGTGCCAGCAGCCGACTCCGGGACAGAAAATCACCCCTCCACTTT. The variable domain in full, completed from reference TRBV7-9 and TRBJ1-6, reads DTGVSQNPRHKITKRGQNVTFRCDPISEHNRLYWYRQTLGQGPEFLTYFQNEAQLEKSRLLSDRFSAERPKGSFSTLEIQRTEQGDSAMYLCASSRLRDRKSPLHFGNGTRLTVT.

The genes are TRBV11-3 and TRBJ2-2; D unclear. Trimming took 5 bases from V and 5 from J, leaving 9 bases between them. Per the germline V gene, CDR1 is SGHNT and CDR2 is YENEEA. This CDR3 contains 13 residues. DNA for the CDR3: TGTGCCAGCAGCCCCATCCAAACCGGGGAGCTGTTTTTT. Translating gives CASSPIQTGELFF.

The V call is TRBV5-4, the J call TRBJ2-6; the D gene is possibly TRBD2 (5 bases). Trimming cost V 0 bases and J 2 bases, with 15 bases left between them. Germline V gene lookup returns CDR1 SGHNT and CDR2 YYREEE (reference sequence). CDR3 size: 18 residues. The CDR3 DNA reads as TGTGCCAGCAGCTTGGGTCGGGGTGGAAACCCTGGGGCCAACGTCCTGACTTTC. It translates to CASSLGRGGNPGANVLTF.

V and J are TRBV28 and TRBJ2-3; 9 nucleotides line up with TRBD1. Germline CDR1 reads MDHEN; CDR2 reads SYDVKM. V trimming: 3 bases; J trimming: 2 bases; junction bases outside the gene matches: 3. This CDR3 has 15 amino acids. The CDR3: CASSLGTGHTDTQYF. DNA for the CDR3: TGTGCCAGCAGTTTGGGGACAGGGCACACAGATACGCAGTATTTT.

This clone was detected only once. The gene calls are TRBV5-6 and TRBJ1-4; D perhaps matches TRBD1 (5 bases). Trimming shortened V by 4 bases and J by 7 bases, and 26 bases separated the two germline ends. CDR1 SGHDT and CDR2 YYEEEE come from the germline V gene. This CDR3 spans 18 amino acids. CDR3 in amino acids: CASSHTGDGISGIEKLFF. The CDR3 bases are TGTGCCAGCAGCCATACAGGCGATGGGATCAGTGGGATTGAAAAACTGTTTTTT.

V gene TRBV5-1 combines with J gene TRBJ2-3; 9 nucleotides agree with TRBD2. The V and J ends lost 7 bases and 3 bases, in that order; junction bases with no gene match: 9. Germline loops: CDR1 SGHRS, CDR2 YFSETQ. The CDR3 totals 15 residues. The CDR3 spells CASAGAGGPTDTQYF. DNA of the CDR3: TGCGCCAGCGCCGGTGCGGGAGGGCCGACAGATACGCAGTATTTT.

The chain links TRBV27 to TRBJ2-1, with D perhaps TRBD1 (5 bases). Germline V lookup: CDR1 MNHEY, CDR2 SMNVEV (reference sequence). With 2 bases removed from V and 6 bases from J, the gap between germline ends came to 8 bases. The CDR3 covers 13 residues. CDR3 protein: CASSLQGRNEQFF. As DNA, the CDR3 is TGTGCCAGCAGTTTACAGGGTCGCAATGAGCAGTTCTTC.

The chain uses TRBV7-9 and TRBJ2-3; TRBD1 matches at 8 bases. The CDR3 has 15 amino acids. Germline V gene lookup returns CDR1 SEHNR and CDR2 FQNEAQ (reference sequence). J was trimmed by 3 bases and V by 1 base; bases with no gene match: 3. The CDR3 nucleotides are TGTGCCAGCAGCTTAGGCAGGGGGCTGACAGATACGCAGTATTTT. It codes for CASSLGRGLTDTQYF.

This clone has a single count. The junction does not match germline at one end; this may be a read error. The chain carries TRBV5-6 and TRBJ1-1, with D uncertain. CDR1 and CDR2 from the germline V gene are SGHDT and YYEEEE. The CDR3 spans 16 residues. CDR3 DNA sequence: TGTGCCAGCAGCTTAAGCTTGGCGGGGATTCAGGTTGAATCTTTCTTT. Translated, it gives CASSLSLAGIQVESFF.

The chain is built from TRBV29-1 and TRBJ1-2; D gene ambiguous. The CDR3 consists of 11 residues. V shed 3 bases and J shed 4 bases, with 6 bases lying between them. Germline V gene lookup returns CDR1 SQVTM and CDR2 ANQGSEA. In DNA form, the CDR3 reads TGCAGCGTTGACAGGTTCTATGGCTACACCTTC. This encodes CSVDRFYGYTF.

V gene TRBV19 combines with J gene TRBJ2-3; TRBD2 matches 7 bases. The CDR3 totals 15 residues. CDR1 is LNHDA, CDR2 SQIVND, per germline (reference sequence). V was pared by 3 bases and J by 0 bases, with 3 bases of the junction left unmatched. The CDR3 nucleotides are TGTGCCAGTAGTATTTTTAGCGGGAGCACAGATACGCAGTATTTT. Protein sequence: CASSIFSGSTDTQYF. Based on the CDR3 plus reference TRBV19 and TRBJ2-3, the full variable domain is DGGITQSPKYLFRKEGQNVTLSCEQNLNHDAMYWYRQDPGQGLRLIYYSQIVNDFQKGDIAEGYSVSREKKESFPLTVTSAQKNPTAFYLCASSIFSGSTDTQYFGPGTRLTVL.

This clone has more than one count but fewer than ten. The chain uses TRBV19 and TRBJ1-5; D possibly corresponds to TRBD1 (5 bases). The germline CDR1 and CDR2 sequences are LNHDA and SQIVND (reference sequence). This CDR3 contains 17 residues. V was trimmed by 0 bases and J by 1 base, leaving 13 bases between them. The CDR3 bases are TGTGCCAGTAGTATAGACGGCAGGTGGACAAGCAATCAGCCCCAGCATTTT. Its translation is CASSIDGRWTSNQPQHF. The full variable domain, completed using reference TRBV19 and TRBJ1-5, is DGGITQSPKYLFRKEGQNVTLSCEQNLNHDAMYWYRQDPGQGLRLIYYSQIVNDFQKGDIAEGYSVSREKKESFPLTVTSAQKNPTAFYLCASSIDGRWTSNQPQHFGDGTRLSIL.

This sequence joins TRBV27 and TRBJ1-5; 10 bases match TRBD1. The V gene's germline CDR1 is MNHEY and CDR2 SMNVEV (reference sequence). CDR3 length equals 16 residues. Trimming removed 0 bases from V and 6 bases from J; junction bases left unmatched: 5. The CDR3 region has the DNA TGTGCCAGCAGTTTATCGTGGGACAGGGGACCTCAGCCCCAGCATTTT. It encodes CASSLSWDRGPQPQHF.

The chain carries TRBV19 and TRBJ1-5; D gene uncertain. Trimming cost V 7 bases and J 1 base, with 14 bases left between them. Germline V gene lookup returns CDR1 LNHDA and CDR2 SQIVND (reference sequence). The CDR3 consists of 15 residues. The CDR3 nucleotides are TGTGCCAGTAATAACCCGTTTAGCAGCAATCAGCCCCAGCATTTT. Its translation is CASNNPFSSNQPQHF.

The rearrangement uses TRBV30 and TRBJ2-7, with D perhaps TRBD2 (5 bases). This CDR3 is 12 amino acids long. The V and J ends lost 3 bases and 2 bases respectively, with 8 bases between them. From germline, CDR1 is GTSNPN and CDR2 SVGIG (reference sequence). The CDR3: CAWREEAYEQYF. Here the CDR3 DNA reads TGTGCCTGGAGGGAGGAGGCCTACGAGCAGTACTTC.

The chain links TRBV6-6 to TRBJ1-2, with D tentatively TRBD1 (5 bases). V was shortened by 5 bases and J by 0 bases, with 10 bases between the two germline ends. Germline CDR1 MNHNY, CDR2 SVGAGI (reference sequence). There are 14 residues in the CDR3. The CDR3 DNA reads as TGTGCCAGCAGTCAGGGTATCTCTAACTATGGCTACACCTTC. It is translated as CASSQGISNYGYTF.

This chain joins TRBV6-8 and TRBJ1-1; D gene uncertain. From germline, CDR1 is MNHGY and CDR2 SAAAGT. V lost 7 bases and J 5 bases, leaving 17 bases between the germline ends. The CDR3 extends over 14 amino acids. CDR3 loop: CASNPGKVGTEAFF. The CDR3 DNA reads TGTGCCAGCAACCCCGGGAAGGTTGGGACTGAAGCTTTCTTT.

The CDR3 bases are TGCAGTGCCCTTAGCTCCTACGAGCAGTACTTC. It encodes CSALSSYEQYF. This chain links TRBV20-1 with TRBJ2-7; D gene uncertain. The CDR3 is 11 amino acids. Germline CDR1 reads DFQATT; CDR2 reads SNEGSKA (reference sequence). Trimming took 6 bases from V and 0 from J, leaving 6 bases between them.

This clone has a single count. V and J are TRBV5-1 and TRBJ1-1; D is unclear. The CDR3 consists of 12 residues. The germline V and J ends were trimmed by 4 bases and 8 bases, with 12 bases remaining between them. Per germline, CDR1 SGHRS and CDR2 YFSETQ. CDR3 loop: CASSTNLVEAFF. CDR3 DNA: TGCGCCAGCAGCACCAACCTAGTGGAAGCTTTCTTT. The full variable domain, with the rest looked up from reference TRBV5-1 and TRBJ1-1, is KAGVTQTPRYLIKTRGQQVTLSCSPISGHRSVSWYQQTPGQGLQFLFEYFSETQRNKGNFPGRFSGRQFSNSRSEMNVSTLELGDSALYLCASSTNLVEAFFGQGTRLTVV.

The V gene is TRBV30, the J gene TRBJ2-7; TRBD1 matches at 8 bases. The germline V gene has CDR1 GTSNPN and CDR2 SVGIG (reference sequence). J lost 9 bases, V lost 2 bases, and 12 bases had no gene match. There are 14 residues in the CDR3. Here the CDR3 reads CAWSLDRATTRQYF. CDR3 DNA: TGTGCCTGGAGTTTGGACAGGGCAACCACCAGGCAGTACTTC.

V and J are TRBV5-1 and TRBJ2-2, with 10 bases that match TRBD2. Per the germline V gene, CDR1 is SGHRS and CDR2 is YFSETQ. The CDR3 has 15 amino acids. J lost 5 bases, V lost 5 bases, and 6 bases had no gene match. The CDR3 DNA follows: TGCGCCAGCAGTATGACTAGCGGGCTAACCGGGGAGCTGTTTTTT. Protein product: CASSMTSGLTGELFF. Combining the CDR3 with reference TRBV5-1 and TRBJ2-2 gives the whole variable domain KAGVTQTPRYLIKTRGQQVTLSCSPISGHRSVSWYQQTPGQGLQFLFEYFSETQRNKGNFPGRFSGRQFSNSRSEMNVSTLELGDSALYLCASSMTSGLTGELFFGEGSRLTVL.

The rearrangement joins TRBV4-1 to TRBJ1-4; 7 bases line up with TRBD1. The germline V gene encodes CDR1 MGHRA and CDR2 YSYEKL. The CDR3 covers 17 residues. The J segment lost 0 bases and the V segment lost 1 base, leaving 5 bases of the junction unmatched. The CDR3 DNA follows: TGCGCCAGCAGCCAAGGAGATGGGACAGCAACTAATGAAAAACTGTTTTTT. It yields the protein CASSQGDGTATNEKLFF.

The chain carries TRBV5-1 and TRBJ2-5; 8 bases fit TRBD1. The ends lost 4 bases at V and 5 bases at J; junction bases unmatched: 7. There are 14 residues in the CDR3. The V gene's germline CDR1 is SGHRS and CDR2 YFSETQ. The CDR3 DNA follows: TGCGCCAGCAGCGGACAGGGCGTGTTGGAGACCCAGTACTTC. Translating it yields CASSGQGVLETQYF.

In DNA, the CDR3 is TGTGCCAGCCTCTCACCGGGAGTCTCCTACAATGAGCAGTTCTTC. Its translation is CASLSPGVSYNEQFF. V gene TRBV19 combines with J gene TRBJ2-1, with D maybe TRBD2 (6 bases). Trimming left V 9 bases short and J 0 bases short, with 15 bases between. Germline CDR1 reads LNHDA; CDR2 reads SQIVND (reference sequence). This CDR3 comprises 15 residues.

This chain connects TRBV19 to TRBJ2-1; the match to TRBD1 covers 9 bases. The CDR3 totals 13 residues. From germline, CDR1 is LNHDA and CDR2 SQIVND (reference sequence). V lost 5 bases to trimming and J lost 7 bases; unmatched junction nucleotides: 3. The CDR3 DNA sequence: TGTGCCAGTAGTGTGGACAGGGGAAATGAGCAGTTCTTC. It translates to CASSVDRGNEQFF.

The rearrangement links TRBV19 to TRBJ1-1; 7 bases fit TRBD1. Trimming at V came to 6 bases and at J to 3 bases, leaving 13 bases not matched to a gene. Germline CDR1 and CDR2: LNHDA and SQIVND (reference sequence). The CDR3 consists of 16 residues. In DNA form, the CDR3 reads TGTGCCAGTAGCGGACAGGCAGAAACGGGTGACACTGAAGCTTTCTTT. This sequence encodes CASSGQAETGDTEAFF. Full variable domain (rest looked up from reference TRBV19 and TRBJ1-1): DGGITQSPKYLFRKEGQNVTLSCEQNLNHDAMYWYRQDPGQGLRLIYYSQIVNDFQKGDIAEGYSVSREKKESFPLTVTSAQKNPTAFYLCASSGQAETGDTEAFFGQGTRLTVV.

The chain employs TRBV6-1 and TRBJ1-5; D is unclear. V was pared by 9 bases and J by 10 bases, with 7 bases between. The germline V gene encodes CDR1 MNHNS and CDR2 SASEGT. This CDR3 contains 9 residues. Here the CDR3 reads CASLPPQHF. The CDR3 DNA sequence: TGTGCCAGTCTACCCCCCCAGCATTTT.

CDR3 sequence: CASSYRQQGLEPQHF. The CDR3 DNA reads TGTGCCAGCAGTTACAGGCAACAGGGGCTTGAGCCCCAGCATTTT. The V call is TRBV6-6, the J call TRBJ1-5; 7 nucleotides agree with TRBD1. Trimming removed 2 bases from V and 8 bases from J; junction bases left unmatched: 9. Germline CDR1 reads MNHNY; CDR2 reads SVGAGI (reference sequence). The CDR3 contains 15 residues.

The J gene is TRBJ1-1, the V gene TRBV10-2, with D perhaps TRBD1 (5 bases). This CDR3 has 16 amino acids. Germline lookup yields CDR1 WSHSY and CDR2 SAAADI. Trimming removed 6 bases from V and 4 bases from J, with 21 bases in between. This chain's CDR3 is CASRRSLEWGGTEAFF. The CDR3 region has the DNA TGCGCCAGCAGGCGCTCCCTGGAGTGGGGGGGCACTGAAGCTTTCTTT.